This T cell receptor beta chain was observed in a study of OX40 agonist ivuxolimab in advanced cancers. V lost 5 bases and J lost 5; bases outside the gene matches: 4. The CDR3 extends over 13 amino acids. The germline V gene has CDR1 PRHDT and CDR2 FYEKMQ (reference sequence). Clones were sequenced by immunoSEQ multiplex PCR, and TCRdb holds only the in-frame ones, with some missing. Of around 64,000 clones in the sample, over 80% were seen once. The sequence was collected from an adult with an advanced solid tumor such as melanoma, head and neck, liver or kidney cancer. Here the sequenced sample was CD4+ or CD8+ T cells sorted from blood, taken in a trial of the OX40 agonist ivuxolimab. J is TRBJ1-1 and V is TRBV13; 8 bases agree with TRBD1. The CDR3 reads CASSPRTGTEAFF. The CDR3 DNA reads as TGTGCCAGCAGCCCCAGGACAGGGACTGAAGCTTTCTTT.